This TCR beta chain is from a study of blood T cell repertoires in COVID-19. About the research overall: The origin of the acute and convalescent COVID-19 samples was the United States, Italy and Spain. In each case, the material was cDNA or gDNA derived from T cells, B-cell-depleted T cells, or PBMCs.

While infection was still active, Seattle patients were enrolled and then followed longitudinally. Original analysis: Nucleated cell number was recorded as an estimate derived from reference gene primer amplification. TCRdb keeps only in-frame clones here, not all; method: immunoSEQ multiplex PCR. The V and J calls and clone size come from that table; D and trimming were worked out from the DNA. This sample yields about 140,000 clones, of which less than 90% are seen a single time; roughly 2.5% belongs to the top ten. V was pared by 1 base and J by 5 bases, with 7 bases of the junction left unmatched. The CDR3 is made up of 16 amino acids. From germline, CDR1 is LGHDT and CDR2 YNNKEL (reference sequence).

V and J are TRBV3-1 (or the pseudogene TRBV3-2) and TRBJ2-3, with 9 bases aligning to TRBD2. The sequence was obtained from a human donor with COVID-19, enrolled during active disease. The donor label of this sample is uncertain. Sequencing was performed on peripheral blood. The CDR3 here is CASSQVGGGAGDTQYF. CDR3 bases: TGTGCCAGCAGCCAAGTAGGCGGGGGGGCCGGAGATACGCAGTATTTT.